This T cell receptor beta chain was captured by sequencing in a study of human T cells and chemical hapten exposure. About the study: Alopecia universalis, totalis or areata was present in patients who were mostly female. The study, taken as a whole, reports: TCRs at a frequency above 1 in 1000 stayed unchanged with DPC sensitization.

Time point of the sample: patch test 1, 2 weeks after DPC sensitization. Treatment specified: therapeutic diphenylcyclopropenone sensitization with weekly scalp DPC. Unfractionated whole blood served as the source for total RNA extraction. This clonotype was picked up many times. Antigen unknown. The CDR3 contains 16 residues. V lost 4 bases and J 10 bases, leaving 21 bases between the germline ends. Germline CDR1 SGHKS, CDR2 YYEKEE (reference sequence). TCRdb passed the RACE reads through MiXCR, listing each CDR3 protein once. The table records under 60,000 distinct CDR3 sequences, more than 9.5% of them present only once.

The TCR sequence derives from a woman aged 40 to 50 with alopecia areata. Some clones in this sample may be carry-over from other donors' samples. Source: whole blood, taken in connection with sensitization to the hapten diphenylcyclopropenone (DPC). V gene TRBV5-5 combines with J gene TRBJ1-6; D may be TRBD1 (5 bases). DNA of the CDR3: TGTGCCAGCAGCGATGAGATGGGGCTCTGGTCCTCACCCCTCCACTTT. Translated, it gives CASSDEMGLWSSPLHF.